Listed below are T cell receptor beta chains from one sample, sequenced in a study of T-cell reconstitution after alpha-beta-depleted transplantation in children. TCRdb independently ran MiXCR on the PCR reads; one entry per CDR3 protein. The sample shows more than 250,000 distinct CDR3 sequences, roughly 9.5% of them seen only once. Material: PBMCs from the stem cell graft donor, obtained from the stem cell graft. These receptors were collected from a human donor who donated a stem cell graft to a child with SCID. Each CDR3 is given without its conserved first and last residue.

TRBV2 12 ASSWGGNTGELF
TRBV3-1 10 ASIQESYGYT
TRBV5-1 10 ASSFRAGELF
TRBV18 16 ASSPYPAGGSGANVLT
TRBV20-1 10 SAGAGTGELF
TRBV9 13 ASSALGEMNTEAF
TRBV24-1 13 ATSDRGGAKNIQY
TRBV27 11 ASKAGGANVLT
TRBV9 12 ASSAGTAGNIQY
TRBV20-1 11 SVPGQVIHEQY
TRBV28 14 ASRPAAGGPADTQY
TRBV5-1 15 ASSLSGRAAHNSPLH
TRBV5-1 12 ASSKGQPNAEAF
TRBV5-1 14 ASSLGAGRIQETQY
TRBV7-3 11 ASGEHSGNTIY
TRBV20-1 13 SAAGLDIAKNIQY
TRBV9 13 ASSVGQGVYNEQF
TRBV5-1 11 ASSKTGEVGAF
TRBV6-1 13 ASILEPLGGTEAF
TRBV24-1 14 ATNDLGQGGTDTQY
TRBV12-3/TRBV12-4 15 ASSLGLAGYMFGEQF
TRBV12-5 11 ASRGTGQETQY
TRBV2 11 ASSGEVRQPQH
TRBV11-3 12 ASSPPGRPDTQY
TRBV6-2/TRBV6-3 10 ASSFPAPDRY
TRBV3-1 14 ASSRSSGGAQGTQY
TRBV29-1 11 SVEEAGRETQY
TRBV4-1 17 ASSQDGTGASFGANVLT
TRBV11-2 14 ASSLEIGTEYYEQY
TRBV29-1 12 SAFSGGGDNEQF
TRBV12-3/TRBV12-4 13 ASSSADILRDTQY
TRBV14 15 ASSQGSVDRLNEKLF
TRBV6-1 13 ASRQGALNTGELF
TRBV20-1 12 SARDSGRVNEQF
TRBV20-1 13 SASPASGGTDTQY
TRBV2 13 ASSEVPLATGELF
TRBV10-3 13 AIKEGLLGNQPQH
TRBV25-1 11 ASTRRGFAEAF
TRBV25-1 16 ASSAKNSAGGSYNEQF
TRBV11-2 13 ASSSGQVLNTEAF
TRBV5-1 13 ASSPGRGQFDEQF
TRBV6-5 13 ASRRQGGSNQPQH
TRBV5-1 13 ASEPNPGESYEQY
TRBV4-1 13 ASSQERGQKETQY
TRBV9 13 ASSVVGELTDTQY
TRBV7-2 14 ASSPTAVGKADTQY
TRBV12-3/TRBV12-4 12 ASSFAGAKQPQH
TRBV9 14 ASSVAAESYNSPLH
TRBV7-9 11 ASLAGERSEQF
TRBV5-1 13 ANDWGQSTSYEQY
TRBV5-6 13 ASRRGTGNTGELF
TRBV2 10 ASSGDWTEAF
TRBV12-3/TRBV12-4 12 ASSSGGAKNIQY